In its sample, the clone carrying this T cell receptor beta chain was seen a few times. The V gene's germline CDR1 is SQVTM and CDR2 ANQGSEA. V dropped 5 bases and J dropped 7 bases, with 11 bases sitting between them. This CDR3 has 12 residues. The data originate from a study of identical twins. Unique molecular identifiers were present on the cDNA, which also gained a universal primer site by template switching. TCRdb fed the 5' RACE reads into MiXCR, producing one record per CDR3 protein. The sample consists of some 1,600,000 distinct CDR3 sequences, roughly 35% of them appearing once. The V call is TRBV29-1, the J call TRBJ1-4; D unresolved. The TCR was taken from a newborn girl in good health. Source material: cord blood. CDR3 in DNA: TGCAGCGTTTTACCGGGAGGTGAAAAACTGTTTTTT. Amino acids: CSVLPGGEKLFF.